Below are 10 T cell receptor beta chains sequenced from a single sample in a study of T-cell reconstitution after alpha-beta-depleted transplantation in children. Unique molecular identifiers were incorporated into the prepared TCRbeta library. MiXCR, applied by TCRdb to the PCR reads, yields one record per CDR3 protein. The data show 70,000 to 100,000 distinct CDR3 sequences, 9.5% to 15% seen once. Source: PBMCs from the stem cell graft donor, taken from the stem cell graft. These receptors all stem from a human donor who donated a stem cell graft to a child with inherited bone marrow failure.

This clonotype showed up many times. This sequence joins TRBV10-3 and TRBJ2-2, with 9 bases lining up with TRBD2. V lost 6 bases to trimming and J lost 2 bases; unmatched junction nucleotides: 7. This CDR3 spans 16 amino acids. The V gene's germline CDR1 is ENHRY and CDR2 SYGVKD. The CDR3 DNA reads TGTGCCATCAGGCTGACTAGCGGAACTAACACCGGGGAGCTGTTTTTT. Translation gives CAIRLTSGTNTGELFF.

In this sample, this clonotype turned up many times. The chain combines TRBV12-3 or TRBV12-4 with TRBJ2-2; unclear D gene. The CDR3 is made up of 13 amino acids. Trimming shortened V by 7 bases and J by 0 bases, and 6 bases separated the two germline ends. In DNA, the CDR3 is TGTGCCAGCAAGGAATCGAACACCGGGGAGCTGTTTTTT. Translating it yields CASKESNTGELFF.

The sample holds many counts of this clonotype. The V call is TRBV20-1, the J call TRBJ2-1, with D tentatively TRBD2 (6 bases). Germline V gives CDR1 DFQATT, CDR2 SNEGSKA (reference sequence). With 4 bases removed from V and 6 bases from J, the gap between germline ends came to 16 bases. This CDR3 comprises 14 residues. The CDR3 reads CSANARDQGNEQFF. The CDR3 coding sequence is TGCAGTGCTAACGCGCGGGATCAAGGCAATGAGCAGTTCTTC.

This clonotype was found many times. The V gene is TRBV7-3, the J gene TRBJ2-4; D is uncertain. V was cut by 2 bases and J by 6 bases, with 11 bases left in between. This CDR3 is built from 14 residues. Germline CDR1 reads SGHTA; CDR2 reads FQGTGA. CDR3 nucleotides: TGTGCCAGCAGCTTAGATGCAGGAGCAAACATTCAGTACTTC. It translates to CASSLDAGANIQYF.

The rearrangement joins TRBV9 to TRBJ2-2; 8 positions match TRBD2. Germline V lookup: CDR1 SGDLS, CDR2 YYNGEE. The J segment lost 5 bases and the V segment lost 0 bases, leaving 3 bases of the junction unmatched. The CDR3 length is 15 residues. Here the CDR3 DNA reads TGTGCCAGCAGCGTAGCTACGGGGGGGACCGGGGAGCTGTTTTTT. Its protein is CASSVATGGTGELFF. Filled out from reference TRBV9 and TRBJ2-2, the complete variable domain reads DSGVTQTPKHLITATGQRVTLRCSPRSGDLSVYWYQQSLDQGLQFLIQYYNGEERAKGNILERFSAQQFPDLHSELNLSSLELGDSALYFCASSVATGGTGELFFGEGSRLTVL.

In this sample, this clonotype turned up many times. The chain employs TRBV5-1 and TRBJ2-2; 14 bases are shared with TRBD2. CDR1 and CDR2 from the germline V gene are SGHRS and YFSETQ. This CDR3 contains 15 residues. Trimming removed 6 bases from V and 9 bases from J; junction bases left unmatched: 7. Written as DNA, the CDR3 is TGCGCCAGCACAAGACTAGCGGGGGGGCCTAGGGAGCTGTTTTTT. Protein product: CASTRLAGGPRELFF.

In its sample, this clonotype was seen many times. The chain has TRBV5-5 and TRBJ2-5; D possibly matches TRBD1 or TRBD2 (5 bases each). Trimming removed 3 bases at V and 5 bases at J, with 8 bases between. CDR1 is SGHKS, CDR2 YYEKEE, per germline (reference sequence). This CDR3 has 12 residues. The CDR3, as DNA: TGTGCCAGCAGCTACGAGGGGGAGACCCAGTACTTC. Protein: CASSYEGETQYF. Combining the CDR3 with reference TRBV5-5 and TRBJ2-5 gives the whole variable domain DAGVTQSPTHLIKTRGQQVTLRCSPISGHKSVSWYQQVLGQGPQFIFQYYEKEERGRGNFPDRFSARQFPNYSSELNVNALLLGDSALYLCASSYEGETQYFGPGTRLLVL.

The V gene is TRBV10-3, the J gene TRBJ2-5; D possibly corresponds to TRBD2 (6 bases). Germline V gene data show CDR1 as ENHRY and CDR2 as SYGVKD. V was trimmed by 0 bases and J by 5 bases, leaving 16 bases between them. This CDR3 region has 16 residues. The CDR3 nucleotides read TGTGCCATCAGTGAGTCTTGGGAGGATTTGGGTGAGACCCAGTACTTC. This translates into CAISESWEDLGETQYF.

This clonotype was counted many times. The V and J genes are TRBV4-1 and TRBJ2-5, with 7 bases fitting TRBD1. Trimming took 1 base from V and 2 from J; bases not matched to a gene: 10. The CDR3 is made up of 17 amino acids. Per the germline V gene, CDR1 is MGHRA and CDR2 is YSYEKL. In DNA form, the CDR3 reads TGCGCCAGCAGCCAAGGATATACAGGGGTACGGCAAGAGACCCAGTACTTC. It specifies CASSQGYTGVRQETQYF.

The rearrangement joins TRBV3-1 to TRBJ2-1; the D gene is possibly TRBD2 (6 bases). The germline V and J ends were trimmed by 6 bases and 8 bases, with 20 bases remaining between them. Per germline, CDR1 LGHDT and CDR2 YNNKEL (reference sequence). This CDR3 region has 15 residues. The CDR3 bases are TGTGCCAGCAGGCACACCGGGACTTTCGCCGATGAGCAGTTCTTC. Amino acids: CASRHTGTFADEQFF.